The rows below give T cell receptor beta chains drawn from one sample of a study of beta chain features in type 1 diabetes. Assay used: immunoSEQ multiplex PCR; TCRdb lists only in-frame clones, some missing. The sample has 200,000 to 250,000 clones, roughly 14% seen once; the top ten hold about 0.026%. Source material: naive CD4+ T cells from blood. The receptors shown here come from a woman aged 40 to 50 in good health. Each CDR3 is given without its conserved first and last residue. Fields, in order: CDR3 length, V gene, J gene, CDR3 protein.

CDR3 length: 12
V gene: TRBV27
J gene: TRBJ2-3
CDR3 protein: ASRGLNGGDTQY

CDR3 length: 12
V gene: TRBV10-3
J gene: TRBJ1-2
CDR3 protein: AISEGRAVGGYT

CDR3 length: 13
V gene: TRBV4-3
J gene: TRBJ2-3
CDR3 protein: ASSDTGAAPDTQY

CDR3 length: 19
V gene: TRBV21-1
J gene: TRBJ1-5
CDR3 protein: ASSKVRQGRQREVSNQPQH

CDR3 length: 11
V gene: TRBV5-1
J gene: TRBJ2-7
CDR3 protein: ASSFQETYEQY

CDR3 length: 11
V gene: TRBV27
J gene: TRBJ2-3
CDR3 protein: ASFAYSTDTQY

CDR3 length: 12
V gene: TRBV6-5
J gene: TRBJ2-1
CDR3 protein: ASSLLAGDDEQF

CDR3 length: 14
V gene: TRBV5-1
J gene: TRBJ2-1
CDR3 protein: ASSPPASGDYNEQF

CDR3 length: 12
V gene: TRBV19
J gene: TRBJ2-1
CDR3 protein: ASSLLSPPSGQF

CDR3 length: 10
V gene: TRBV7-6
J gene: TRBJ2-1
CDR3 protein: ASSSQGGEQF

CDR3 length: 13
V gene: TRBV25-1
J gene: TRBJ2-1
CDR3 protein: ASSVWTGQYNEQF

CDR3 length: 9
V gene: TRBV4-2
J gene: TRBJ2-7
CDR3 protein: ASSQDYEQY

CDR3 length: 9
V gene: TRBV13
J gene: TRBJ2-2
CDR3 protein: ASSLYGELF

CDR3 length: 10
V gene: TRBV19
J gene: TRBJ1-1
CDR3 protein: ASIQGWTEAF

CDR3 length: 12
V gene: TRBV27
J gene: TRBJ1-1
CDR3 protein: ASSFRGMNTEAF

CDR3 length: 17
V gene: TRBV6-1
J gene: TRBJ2-2
CDR3 protein: ASSEFVGTGALNTGELF

CDR3 length: 13
V gene: TRBV9
J gene: TRBJ2-5
CDR3 protein: ASSVPRGGQETQY

CDR3 length: 13
V gene: TRBV11-2
J gene: TRBJ1-5
CDR3 protein: ASSLAQGAGQPQH

CDR3 length: 13
V gene: TRBV18
J gene: TRBJ1-6
CDR3 protein: ASSPRDRVYSPLH

CDR3 length: 15
V gene: TRBV6-1
J gene: TRBJ2-1
CDR3 protein: ASSEGLGTGTYNEQF

CDR3 length: 11
V gene: TRBV7-2
J gene: TRBJ1-2
CDR3 protein: ASSSGGGYGYT

CDR3 length: 12
V gene: TRBV5-1
J gene: TRBJ1-3
CDR3 protein: ASSHGTSGNTIY

CDR3 length: 10
V gene: TRBV10-3
J gene: TRBJ2-2
CDR3 protein: AIGRLTGELF

CDR3 length: 13
V gene: TRBV7-2
J gene: TRBJ1-5
CDR3 protein: ASSLGARGNQPQH

CDR3 length: 13
V gene: TRBV7-9
J gene: TRBJ2-3
CDR3 protein: ASSLALLRADTQY

CDR3 length: 12
V gene: TRBV19
J gene: TRBJ2-1
CDR3 protein: ASSMGRARDEQF

CDR3 length: 12
V gene: TRBV18
J gene: TRBJ2-5
CDR3 protein: ASSPRQGAETQY

CDR3 length: 10
V gene: TRBV27
J gene: TRBJ1-1
CDR3 protein: ASSVRGGEAF

CDR3 length: 10
V gene: TRBV29-1
J gene: TRBJ2-5
CDR3 protein: SARPGVGDQY

CDR3 length: 12
V gene: TRBV4-1
J gene: TRBJ1-1
CDR3 protein: ASSVHLGGTEAF

CDR3 length: 12
V gene: TRBV9
J gene: TRBJ1-5
CDR3 protein: ASSLTIIDQPQH

CDR3 length: 11
V gene: TRBV11-2
J gene: TRBJ2-7
CDR3 protein: ASRSDRAYEQY

CDR3 length: 11
V gene: TRBV5-1
J gene: TRBJ2-1
CDR3 protein: ASSISRAGPLF

CDR3 length: 12
V gene: TRBV10-2
J gene: TRBJ1-1
CDR3 protein: ASNLQGLGTEAF

CDR3 length: 12
V gene: TRBV7-8
J gene: TRBJ2-1
CDR3 protein: ASSLWRGGNEQF

CDR3 length: 13
V gene: TRBV23-1
J gene: TRBJ1-4
CDR3 protein: ASSSKAGGKEKLF

CDR3 length: 14
V gene: TRBV27
J gene: TRBJ1-1
CDR3 protein: ASSTDRAPTNTEAF

CDR3 length: 14
V gene: TRBV29-1
J gene: TRBJ2-2
CDR3 protein: SAEGLAGGRAGELF

CDR3 length: 12
V gene: TRBV9
J gene: TRBJ2-7
CDR3 protein: ASSVEAGWNEQY

CDR3 length: 12
V gene: TRBV7-2
J gene: TRBJ2-5
CDR3 protein: ASSPGVVVETQY

CDR3 length: 15
V gene: TRBV25-1
J gene: TRBJ2-3
CDR3 protein: ASSPQAGAGSTDTQY

CDR3 length: 11
V gene: TRBV5-1
J gene: TRBJ1-1
CDR3 protein: ASSLVGVAEAF